This T cell receptor beta chain was sequenced in a study of PD-1 blockade in classical Hodgkin lymphoma. Findings and caveats of the study: TCR diversity at baseline was reported to be reduced in newly diagnosed patients relative to healthy donors. Why the repertoires differ is still unclear, perhaps disease activity or prior therapy.

The time point here: newly diagnosed, previously untreated cHL patient sample. Serving as comparison were PBMCs from newly diagnosed, untreated classical Hodgkin lymphoma, which were sequenced alongside the relapsed/refractory trial patients. With V trimmed by 6 bases and J by 3 bases, 5 bases remained unmatched. CDR1 and CDR2 from the germline V gene are ENHRY and SYGVKD. The CDR3 length is 14 residues. Concerning this clone itself: Its target is not known.

Measured with immunoSEQ multiplex PCR; TCRdb has only the in-frame clones, and not every one. The sample has 20,000 to 25,000 clones; around 94% are singletons. Sequenced sample: peripheral blood mononuclear cells (PBMCs). The receptor comes from a human donor with classical Hodgkin lymphoma. This chain connects TRBV10-3 to TRBJ2-1; 7 bases agree with TRBD1. The CDR3 nucleotides read TGTGCCATCAGGAGGGACAGCATCTACAATGAGCAGTTCTTC. This encodes CAIRRDSIYNEQFF.